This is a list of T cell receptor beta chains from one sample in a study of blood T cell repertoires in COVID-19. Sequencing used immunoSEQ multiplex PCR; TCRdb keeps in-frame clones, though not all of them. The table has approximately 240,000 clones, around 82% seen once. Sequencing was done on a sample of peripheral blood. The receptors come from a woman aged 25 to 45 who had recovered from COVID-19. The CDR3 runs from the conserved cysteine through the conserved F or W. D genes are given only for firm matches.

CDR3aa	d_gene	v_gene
CASSQWSGGSSYNEQFF	TRBD2	TRBV3-1/TRBV3-2
CASSRALQETQYF	.	TRBV18
CSEAQGLNTEAFF	.	TRBV29-1
CASAHPVLAKDTQYF	.	TRBV7-9
CASSPTRASGSAWATNEKLFF	.	TRBV27
CASKLGRMDTQYF	.	TRBV27
CASSPGTSVSLQYF	TRBD2	TRBV5-8
CASSPGQKMNTEAFF	.	TRBV23-1
CASRRRTGDQPQHF	TRBD1	TRBV2
CASSQEEETQYF	.	TRBV4-2
CASSYQRREYF	.	TRBV6-5
CASSDSSGSYNEQFF	.	TRBV6-4
CSVVPRGWPDTQYF	.	TRBV29-1
CASSPLRDSYEQYF	.	TRBV3-1/TRBV3-2
CAWTPWGEVSKNIQYF	.	TRBV30
CASSQTDRELNEQYF	TRBD1	TRBV4-1
CASSPGTLLHEQYF	.	TRBV9
CASSFSGGEQYF	TRBD1	TRBV5-1
CASSQAPPSTSTNEKLFF	.	TRBV3-1/TRBV3-2
CASSLGTGGYYGYTF	TRBD1	TRBV11-2
CAWSWNRVNEQYF	.	TRBV30
CASSLQMYGYTF	.	TRBV12-3/TRBV12-4